A selection of T cell receptor beta chains follows, all from one sample in a study of CD8 T cells in Susac syndrome. TCRdb passed the immunoSEQ multiplex PCR reads through MiXCR, listing each CDR3 protein once. This sample yields about 280,000 distinct CDR3 sequences, of which approximately 85% are seen a single time; 0.11% belongs to the top ten. Sequenced sample: CD8+ T cells from PBMCs. All receptors derive from a human donor with multiple sclerosis. CDR3s include the opening cysteine and the closing phenylalanine or tryptophan. The D gene is left open where the match is weak. Clone size is stated in some rows and not others, as once, few, many or a class when expanded.

d_call: TRBD1; v_call: TRBV5-1; j_call: TRBJ1-1; clone_size: -; cdr3_aa: CASSLKGANTEAFF; cdr3_nt: TGCGCCAGCAGCTTGAAGGGGGCGAACACTGAAGCTTTCTTT
d_call: -; v_call: TRBV2; j_call: TRBJ2-2; clone_size: -; cdr3_aa: CASRRETRELFF; cdr3_nt: TGTGCCAGCCGGCGAGAAACAAGGGAGCTGTTTTTT
d_call: TRBD1; v_call: TRBV2; j_call: TRBJ2-7; clone_size: -; cdr3_aa: CASSEPETGVTDEQYF; cdr3_nt: TGTGCCAGCAGTGAGCCGGAGACAGGGGTGACCGACGAGCAGTACTTC
d_call: TRBD1; v_call: TRBV6-1; j_call: TRBJ2-7; clone_size: once; cdr3_aa: CASSGLDRARQYF; cdr3_nt: TGTGCCAGCAGCGGTTTGGACAGGGCGAGGCAGTACTTC
d_call: -; v_call: TRBV27; j_call: TRBJ1-2; clone_size: -; cdr3_aa: CASSPPRGRGYGYTF; cdr3_nt: TGTGCCAGCAGCCCACCGAGGGGCCGCGGCTATGGCTACACCTTC
d_call: TRBD1; v_call: TRBV29-1; j_call: TRBJ1-1; clone_size: -; cdr3_aa: CSVDNRGNTEAFF; cdr3_nt: TGCAGCGTTGATAACAGGGGGAACACTGAAGCTTTCTTT
d_call: -; v_call: TRBV6-5; j_call: TRBJ2-7; clone_size: -; cdr3_aa: CASSYSTGQRYEQYF; cdr3_nt: TGTGCCAGCAGTTACTCTACGGGGCAACGGTACGAGCAGTACTTC
d_call: -; v_call: TRBV6-1; j_call: TRBJ2-1; clone_size: few; cdr3_aa: CASSWGNYNEQFF; cdr3_nt: TGTGCCAGCAGTTGGGGCAACTACAATGAGCAGTTCTTC
d_call: -; v_call: TRBV5-1; j_call: TRBJ2-1; clone_size: -; cdr3_aa: CASSLVQGTYNEQFF; cdr3_nt: TGCGCCAGCAGCTTGGTTCAAGGGACCTACAATGAGCAGTTCTTC
d_call: -; v_call: TRBV7-9; j_call: TRBJ2-3; clone_size: -; cdr3_aa: CASSGSSTDTQYF; cdr3_nt: TGTGCCAGCAGCGGATCTAGCACAGATACGCAGTATTTT
d_call: TRBD1; v_call: TRBV5-1; j_call: TRBJ1-4; clone_size: -; cdr3_aa: CASSSWTGNEKLFF; cdr3_nt: TGCGCCAGCAGCTCCTGGACAGGGAATGAAAAACTGTTTTTT
d_call: -; v_call: TRBV20-1; j_call: TRBJ2-1; clone_size: -; cdr3_aa: CSSLDRSHNEQFF; cdr3_nt: TGCAGTTCCCTGGACCGTTCACACAATGAGCAGTTCTTC
d_call: -; v_call: TRBV29-1; j_call: TRBJ1-1; clone_size: once; cdr3_aa: CSVEDRHTEAFF; cdr3_nt: TGCAGCGTTGAGGACAGACACACTGAAGCTTTCTTT
d_call: -; v_call: TRBV24-1; j_call: TRBJ2-2; clone_size: -; cdr3_aa: CATSDPDGGTGELFF; cdr3_nt: TGTGCCACCAGTGATCCGGACGGGGGAACCGGGGAGCTGTTTTTT
d_call: -; v_call: TRBV18; j_call: TRBJ2-1; clone_size: -; cdr3_aa: CASSRDWVDEQFF; cdr3_nt: TGTGCCAGCTCCCGGGACTGGGTCGATGAGCAGTTCTTC
d_call: TRBD2; v_call: TRBV2; j_call: TRBJ2-5; clone_size: -; cdr3_aa: CASLGGRAQETQYF; cdr3_nt: TGTGCCAGCCTGGGGGGGAGAGCTCAAGAGACCCAGTACTTC
d_call: TRBD2; v_call: TRBV12-3/TRBV12-4; j_call: TRBJ2-2; clone_size: -; cdr3_aa: CASSPSSAGDRSTGELFF; cdr3_nt: TGTGCCAGCAGTCCATCGTCCGCGGGGGACCGCTCCACCGGGGAGCTGTTTTTT